Below are 10 T cell receptor beta chains sequenced from a single sample in a study of T cell repertoires and HLA-DP antigens. These receptors are not linked to any known antigen. Produced via immunoSEQ multiplex PCR; TCRdb's table is partial and in-frame only. The sample lists about 89,000 clones, around nine tenths seen once, with about 1.7% in the top ten. Sample: CD4+ T cells from PBMCs. Receptors originate from a man aged 50 or older in good health and CMV-seronegative.

The V and J genes are TRBV6-1 and TRBJ2-7; D could derive from TRBD1 or TRBD2 (6 bases each). V dropped 0 bases and J dropped 4 bases, with 13 bases sitting between them. The CDR3 covers 15 residues. Germline assignment: CDR1 MNHNS and CDR2 SASEGT. The CDR3 is CASSEALGGGYEQYF. The CDR3 coding sequence is TGTGCCAGCAGTGAAGCTCTCGGGGGCGGGTACGAGCAGTACTTC.

This clone was counted only a few times. The chain recombines TRBV12-5 with TRBJ1-2, with TRBD1 as a possible D gene (6 bases). The V gene lost 6 bases and the J gene lost 3 bases, with 14 bases spanning the gap. Germline V gene lookup returns CDR1 LGHNT and CDR2 FRNRAP. CDR3 size: 14 residues. This CDR3 reads CASGSDRSDYGYTF. The CDR3 DNA reads TGTGCTAGTGGCTCAGACAGGTCGGACTATGGCTACACCTTC.

This clone was observed a single time. This chain links TRBV29-1 with TRBJ1-2, with a tentative D call TRBD1 (5 bases). Trimming stripped 7 bases from V and 2 bases from J, with 17 bases between. Looked up from germline, CDR1 is SQVTM and CDR2 is ANQGSEA. The CDR3 covers 14 residues. The CDR3 loop is CSATSAGGNYGYTF. The CDR3 nucleotides read TGCAGCGCCACTTCCGCGGGGGGGAACTATGGCTACACCTTC.

The rearrangement joins TRBV9 to TRBJ2-1; D is perhaps TRBD2 (5 bases). The germline V gene encodes CDR1 SGDLS and CDR2 YYNGEE. CDR3 length equals 14 residues. The V gene lost 4 bases and the J gene lost 6 bases, with 14 bases spanning the gap. The CDR3 DNA reads as TGTGCCAGCAGCTTCTGGACGAGCGGCAATGAGCAGTTCTTC. Residues: CASSFWTSGNEQFF.

Comments on this clone: Compared with germline, one end of the junction differs, possibly owing to a read error. V usage is TRBV5-1 and J usage is TRBJ2-3, with a weak D call TRBD1 (5 bases). This CDR3 spans 13 amino acids. Germline CDR1 is SGHRS and CDR2 is YFSETQ. The DNA for the CDR3 is TGCGCCAGCAGTTTGGACAACACAGATACGCAGTATTTT. This translates into CASSLDNTDTQYF.

This clone has just one count. The rearrangement links TRBV19 to TRBJ2-4; no definite D call. This CDR3 region has 14 residues. Trimming cost V 0 bases and J 0 bases, with 3 bases left between them. Germline V gene data show CDR1 as LNHDA and CDR2 as SQIVND (reference sequence). CDR3 nucleotides: TGTGCCAGTAGTATAGAACTAGCCAAAAACATTCAGTACTTC. It codes for CASSIELAKNIQYF.

This sequence joins TRBV7-2 and TRBJ2-5; no clear D gene. V was pared by 7 bases and J by 1 base, with 13 bases between. The germline V gene encodes CDR1 SGHTA and CDR2 FQGNSA. The CDR3 extends over 14 amino acids. The CDR3 is CASTVTPIQETQYF. CDR3 DNA: TGTGCCAGCACCGTCACGCCTATCCAAGAGACCCAGTACTTC.

The chain carries TRBV7-2 and TRBJ1-2; no clear D. Germline V gene sequence: CDR1 SGHTA, CDR2 FQGNSA. Trimming cost V 4 bases and J 4 bases, with 16 bases left between them. The CDR3 length is 15 residues. CDR3 coding DNA: TGTGCCAGCAGCTCACGGACGGCCGTCGGCTATGGCTACACCTTC. As protein: CASSSRTAVGYGYTF.

V and J are TRBV20-1 and TRBJ2-3; no definite D call. The CDR3 spans 11 residues. Trimming took off 4 bases at V and 6 bases at J, with 8 bases between the two ends. Germline CDR1 DFQATT, CDR2 SNEGSKA (reference sequence). This CDR3 reads CSAMLGDTQYF. CDR3 nucleotide sequence: TGCAGTGCTATGCTGGGGGATACGCAGTATTTT.

The CDR3 bases are TGTGCCAGCAGTTACGGCGTAGTCGGTACGCAGTATTTT. Protein product: CASSYGVVGTQYF. The chain uses TRBV6-6 and TRBJ2-3; D gene unclear. The germline gives CDR1 MNHNY, CDR2 SVGAGI (reference sequence). This CDR3 has 13 residues. V was clipped by 2 bases and J by 8 bases, with 11 bases between them.